This paragraph covers one TCR beta chain sequence. This clonotype has only one observation. Its antigen is not yet known. Base qualities were left out, and no much larger clone turns up one base away. One read alone is weak evidence. The sample belongs to a study of T cells in Graves' hyperthyroidism and ophthalmopathy (dated by TCRdb to between 2018 and 2021). Regarding the study in general: Peripheral blood was collected at initial diagnosis, before any treatment. Prospective prediction of ophthalmopathy was tested in an independent validation cohort consisting of some 18 hyperthyroidism patients and approximately 16 patients who later progressed to ophthalmopathy. In over five Graves' hyperthyroidism patients, the study also compared T-cell repertoires from thyroid tissue with T-cell repertoires from blood. The paper reports TCR Vbeta CDR3 sequencing of roughly 140 peripheral blood samples: 43 ophthalmopathy, 70 to 85 hyperthyroidism and around 17 progressor patients. To identify distinguishing TCR V-J signatures, a discovery cohort of around 100 patients was used, comprising 40 to 45 with Graves' ophthalmopathy and 57 with stable Graves' hyperthyroidism. The approximately 98 discovery patients were randomly divided into training and test sets at a 7:3 ratio. After blood sampling, hyperthyroidism patients were treated with methimazole at a starting dose of 30 mg daily, and ophthalmopathy patients were treated with high-dose intravenous methylprednisolone. Beyond this particular receptor, the publication reports: Most expanded thyroid clonotypes (frequency above 0.001) were also found in blood, which suggests that blood repertoires may mirror thyroid immune responses. In validation, the model predicted progression to ophthalmopathy a median of around six months before onset, with 70% to 71% sensitivity and about 72% specificity. A 13 V-J signature model separated ophthalmopathy from stable hyperthyroidism, with about 90% sensitivity and about 81% specificity in cross-validation and 80%/75% in testing. Sample size was not statistically predetermined, and investigators were not blinded to group allocation.

Amplification of TCR beta CDR3 regions was carried out from RNA transcripts. A first-round RT-PCR of the TCR CDR3 used the HTBI primer set with the Qiagen OneStep RT-PCR kit. Libraries were constructed in a second round of multiplex PCR, after which size selection and purification were carried out. Libraries were sequenced paired-end with 100 bp reads on an Illumina HiSeq2000. From the authors' description of their analysis: Raw data were processed with SOAPnuke, discarding reads with adapters, uncalled bases, mean Phred below 15, or no exact constant-primer or identifier match. COPE v1.2.5 was used to merge high-quality paired reads, and clonotypes were defined as unique nucleotide sequences. Clonotypes were aligned to IMGT TRBV, TRBD and TRBJ reference segments using MiTCR v1.1. Only V-J combinations with frequency above 0.0001, covering 99.2% of repertoires, were analysed. A TCS score was defined as the ratio between F50 (clonal expansion) and ExV (chaos), using BLOSUM62-based TCRdist between CDR3 peptides within each V-J. Welch's t-statistics and random forest reduced 500 to 550 V-J features to 13, which were used in a naive Bayes classifier (R e1071). TCRdb handled the public reads itself, with Q25 trimming in fastp and clone calling in MiXCR, and kept productive beta chains. Rows with one shared CDR3 protein collapse into an entry with the most common genes and DNA. These V and J calls derive from TCRdb rather than the authors' analysis. The sample table contains about 400,000 distinct CDR3 sequences; only one count was recorded for approximately 15% of them. The ten largest clones capture 5.3% of the sample.

A patient counted as having stable Graves' hyperthyroidism if no progression to ophthalmopathy occurred over 18 months of follow-up. The hyperthyroidism patients were between 18 and 65 years old and newly diagnosed, with a disease duration of less than 2 months. Patients with uncontrolled infections, other autoimmune diseases, pregnancy or lactation were excluded. Clinical symptoms, serum thyroxine and TRAb, thyroid ultrasound, and orbital computed tomography formed the basis for the diagnoses. PBMCs were separated from over 9 ml of fresh peripheral blood using Ficoll-Paque density gradient centrifugation. Total RNA was extracted with Trizol reagent, and quality was checked on an Agilent 2100 Bioanalyzer. From cysteine to phenylalanine, the CDR3 is 15 amino acids long. The CDR3 DNA has 45 bases and is translated from base 1. V is cut back by 2 bases and J by 10 bases, with 8 bases in the junction unmatched.

The receptor was derived from a woman aged 18 to 35 with Graves' hyperthyroidism. The sequence is built from TRBV12-3 or TRBV12-4 and TRBJ2-1; 10 central nucleotides agree with TRBD2. Sequenced sample: blood. Here the CDR3 is given as CASSLRSSGGEEQFF. The bases are TGTGCCAGCAGTTTAAGGTCTAGCGGGGGCGAGGAGCAGTTCTTC.